This T cell receptor beta chain was sequenced in a study of blood T cell repertoires in COVID-19. Study summary: The United States, Italy and Spain supplied acute and convalescent COVID-19 samples. T cells, B-cell-depleted T cells, or PBMCs provided the cDNA or gDNA that served as material.

Recruitment covered 20 to 25 US areas and drew participants whose ages spanned roughly 18 to 100 years. Donors were grouped by their self-reported clinical history. The assay was immunoSEQ multiplex PCR, and TCRdb's table has in-frame clones only and misses some. Among about 170,000 clones listed, around 80% were seen once. This clone has just a few counts. The CDR3 runs 17 residues. In germline, CDR1 is LGHNT, CDR2 FRNRAP. Trimming cost V 0 bases and J 7 bases; bases outside gene matches: 10. This chain links TRBV12-5 with TRBJ2-1, with 9 bases that match TRBD2. This receptor was taken from a woman aged 70-85 years in a cohort exposed to, infected with or recovered from COVID-19 (not recorded which). The source material was PBMCs or T cells enriched from blood (not recorded which). The CDR3 sequence: CASGLVHGREGRNEQFF. The CDR3 DNA is TGTGCTAGTGGTTTGGTACACGGGCGGGAGGGCCGGAATGAGCAGTTCTTC.